This T cell receptor beta chain originates from a study of identical twins. TCRdb redid the calling of the 5' RACE reads with MiXCR, one entry per CDR3 protein. The sample lists about 530,000 distinct CDR3 sequences, under 25% occurring once. Trimming stripped 2 bases from V and 6 bases from J, with 10 bases between. The V gene's germline CDR1 is SGHTA and CDR2 FQGTGA. The CDR3 contains 14 residues. These same data were also listed under a study on yellow fever vaccine responses in identical twins.

The chain joins TRBV7-3 to TRBJ2-2, with D unresolved. This TCR was recovered from a woman aged 18-35 years in good health. Sequenced input: CD4+ T cells sorted from blood. CDR3 DNA sequence: TGTGCCAGCAGCTTATTAGGTGAACCCGGGGAGCTGTTTTTT. Translation gives CASSLLGEPGELFF.